A single T cell receptor (beta chain) is shown here with its context. Its antigen remains unidentified. This sample was taken from a study of cytomegalovirus exposure and HLA in healthy donors. Study summary: Earlier findings included some 120 million unique TCR beta sequences obtained from about 180 million T cells. The early release's HLA-typed donors yielded 65 million to 85 million unique TCRs.

V was clipped by 4 bases and J by 5 bases, with 12 bases between them. The V gene's germline CDR1 is SGHKS and CDR2 YYEKEE (reference sequence). CDR3 length: 13 amino acids. Notes on the study in general: A later analysis linked a missense variant in DCLRE1C to the trimming of TCR beta V and J genes. Rates of TCR association differed by HLA locus in a later analysis, with DRB1 highest and HLA-C lowest.

It was with 60 Vbeta and 13 Jbeta primers that the PCR ran. Method: immunoSEQ multiplex PCR; TCRdb's copy keeps in-frame clones and lacks some. The sample consists of around 63,000 clones, roughly 80% of them appearing once. Sequences were obtained from PBMCs. The chain employs TRBV5-5 and TRBJ1-1; D is uncertain. This clonotype was obtained from a woman in her 30s in good health and CMV-seronegative. The CDR3 is CASSGGAYTEAFF. For the CDR3, the DNA is TGTGCCAGCAGCGGCGGAGCATATACTGAAGCTTTCTTT.